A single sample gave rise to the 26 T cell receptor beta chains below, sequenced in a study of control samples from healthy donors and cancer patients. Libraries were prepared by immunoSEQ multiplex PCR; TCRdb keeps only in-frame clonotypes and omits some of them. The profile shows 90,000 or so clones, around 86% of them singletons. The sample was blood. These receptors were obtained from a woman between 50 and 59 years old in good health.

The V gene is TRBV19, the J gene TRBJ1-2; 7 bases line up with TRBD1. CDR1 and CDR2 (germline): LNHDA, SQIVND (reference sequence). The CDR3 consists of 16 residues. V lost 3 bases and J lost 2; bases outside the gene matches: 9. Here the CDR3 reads CASSIYRGFGNYGYTF. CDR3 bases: TGTGCCAGTAGTATTTACAGGGGCTTTGGGAACTATGGCTACACCTTC.

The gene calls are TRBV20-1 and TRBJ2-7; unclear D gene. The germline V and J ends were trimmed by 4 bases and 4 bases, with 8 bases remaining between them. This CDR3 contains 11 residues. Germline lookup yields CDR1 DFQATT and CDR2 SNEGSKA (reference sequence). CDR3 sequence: CSATPDYEQYF. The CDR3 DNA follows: TGCAGTGCTACCCCGGATTACGAGCAGTACTTC.

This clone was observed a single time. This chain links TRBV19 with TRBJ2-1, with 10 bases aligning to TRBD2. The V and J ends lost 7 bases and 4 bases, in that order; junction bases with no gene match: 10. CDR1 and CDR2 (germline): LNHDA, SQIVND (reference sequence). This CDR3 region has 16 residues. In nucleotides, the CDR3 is TGTGCCAGTAACCCTAGTTCTAGCGGGGGATACAATGAGCAGTTCTTC. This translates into CASNPSSSGGYNEQFF.

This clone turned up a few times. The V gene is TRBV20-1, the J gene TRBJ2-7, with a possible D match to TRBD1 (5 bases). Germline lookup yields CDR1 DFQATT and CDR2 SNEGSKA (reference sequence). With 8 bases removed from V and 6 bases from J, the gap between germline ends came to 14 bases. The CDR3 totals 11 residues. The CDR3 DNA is TGCAGTCCCCAGGGATTCGGCGAGCAGTACTTC. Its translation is CSPQGFGEQYF.

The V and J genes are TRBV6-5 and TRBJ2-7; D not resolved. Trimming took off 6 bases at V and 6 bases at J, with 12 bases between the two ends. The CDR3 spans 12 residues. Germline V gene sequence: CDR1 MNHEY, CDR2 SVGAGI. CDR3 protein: CASSPFPGEQYF. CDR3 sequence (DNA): TGTGCCAGCAGCCCCTTTCCGGGCGAGCAGTACTTC.

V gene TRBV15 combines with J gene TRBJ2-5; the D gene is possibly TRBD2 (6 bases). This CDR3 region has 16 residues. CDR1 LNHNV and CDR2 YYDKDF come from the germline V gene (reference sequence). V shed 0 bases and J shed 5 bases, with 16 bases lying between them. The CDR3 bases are TGTGCCACCAGCAGAGAGGCGTGGGGGGTAGGGGAGACCCAGTACTTC. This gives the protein CATSREAWGVGETQYF. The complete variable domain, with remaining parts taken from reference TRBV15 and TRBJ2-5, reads DAMVIQNPRYQVTQFGKPVTLSCSQTLNHNVMYWYQQKSSQAPKLLFHYYDKDFNNEADTPDNFQSRRPNTSFCFLDIRSPGLGDTAMYLCATSREAWGVGETQYFGPGTRLLVL.

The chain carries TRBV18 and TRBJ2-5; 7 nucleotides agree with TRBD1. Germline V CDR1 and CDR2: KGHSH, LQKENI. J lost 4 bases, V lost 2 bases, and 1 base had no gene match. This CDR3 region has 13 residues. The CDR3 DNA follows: TGTGCCAGCTCACCAAACAGGGGAGAGACCCAGTACTTC. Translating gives CASSPNRGETQYF.

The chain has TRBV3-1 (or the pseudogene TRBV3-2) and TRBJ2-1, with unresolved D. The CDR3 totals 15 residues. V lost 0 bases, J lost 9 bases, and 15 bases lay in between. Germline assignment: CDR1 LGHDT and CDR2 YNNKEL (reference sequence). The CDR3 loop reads CASSQDVGSWGEQFF. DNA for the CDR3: TGTGCCAGCAGCCAAGACGTAGGATCGTGGGGTGAGCAGTTCTTC.

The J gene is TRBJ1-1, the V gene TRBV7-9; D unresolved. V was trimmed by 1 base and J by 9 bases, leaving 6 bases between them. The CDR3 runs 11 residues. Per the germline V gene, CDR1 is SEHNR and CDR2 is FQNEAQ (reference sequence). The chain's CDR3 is CASSLGQKAFF. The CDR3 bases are TGTGCCAGCAGCTTAGGGCAGAAAGCTTTCTTT.

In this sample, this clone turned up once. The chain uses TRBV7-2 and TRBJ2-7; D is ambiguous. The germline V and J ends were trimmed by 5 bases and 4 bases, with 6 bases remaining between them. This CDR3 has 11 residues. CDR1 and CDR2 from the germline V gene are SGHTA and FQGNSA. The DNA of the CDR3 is TGTGCCAGCAGCCCAAAGTACGAGCAGTACTTC. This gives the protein CASSPKYEQYF.

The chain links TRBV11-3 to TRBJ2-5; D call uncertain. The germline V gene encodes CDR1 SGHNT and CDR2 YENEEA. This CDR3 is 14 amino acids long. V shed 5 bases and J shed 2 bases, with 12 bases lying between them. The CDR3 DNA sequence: TGTGCCAGCAGCACCCGGTGGGCACAAGAGACCCAGTACTTC. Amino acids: CASSTRWAQETQYF.

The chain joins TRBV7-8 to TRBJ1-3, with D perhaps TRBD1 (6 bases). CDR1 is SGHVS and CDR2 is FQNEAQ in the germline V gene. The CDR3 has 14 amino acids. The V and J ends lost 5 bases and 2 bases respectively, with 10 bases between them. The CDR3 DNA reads TGTGCCAGCAGCCGAGACAGGACTGGAAACACCATATATTTT. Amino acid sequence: CASSRDRTGNTIYF.

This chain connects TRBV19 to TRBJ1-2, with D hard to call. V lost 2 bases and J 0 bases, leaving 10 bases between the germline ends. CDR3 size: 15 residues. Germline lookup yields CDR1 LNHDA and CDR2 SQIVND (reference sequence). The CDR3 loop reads CASSIPGRTNYGYTF. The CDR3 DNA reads TGTGCCAGTAGTATACCCGGCAGAACTAACTATGGCTACACCTTC.

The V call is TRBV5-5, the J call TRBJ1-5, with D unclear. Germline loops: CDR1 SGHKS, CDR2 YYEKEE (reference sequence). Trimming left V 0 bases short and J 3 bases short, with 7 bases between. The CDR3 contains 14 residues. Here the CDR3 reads CASSLVRNNQPQHF. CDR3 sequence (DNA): TGTGCCAGCAGCTTGGTGAGGAACAATCAGCCCCAGCATTTT.

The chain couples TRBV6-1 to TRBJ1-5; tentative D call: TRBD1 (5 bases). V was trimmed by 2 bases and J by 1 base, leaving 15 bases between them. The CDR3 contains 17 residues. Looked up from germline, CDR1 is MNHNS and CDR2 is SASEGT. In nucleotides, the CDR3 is TGTGCCAGCAGTGAATATTGGGGCTATTTGAGCAATCAGCCCCAGCATTTT. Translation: CASSEYWGYLSNQPQHF.

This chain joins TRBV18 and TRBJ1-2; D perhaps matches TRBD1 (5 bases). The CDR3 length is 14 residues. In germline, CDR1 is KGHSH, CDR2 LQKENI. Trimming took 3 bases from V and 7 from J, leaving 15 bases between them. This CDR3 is CASSPGTVRGGYTF. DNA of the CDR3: TGTGCCAGCTCACCCGGGACGGTCAGAGGTGGCTACACCTTC.

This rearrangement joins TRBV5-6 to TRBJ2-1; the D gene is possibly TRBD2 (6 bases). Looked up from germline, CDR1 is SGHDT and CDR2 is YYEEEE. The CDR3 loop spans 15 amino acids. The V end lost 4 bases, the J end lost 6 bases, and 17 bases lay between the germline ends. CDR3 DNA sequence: TGTGCCAGCAGCCCCTCGGAGGAGGGAATCAATGAGCAGTTCTTC. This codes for CASSPSEEGINEQFF.

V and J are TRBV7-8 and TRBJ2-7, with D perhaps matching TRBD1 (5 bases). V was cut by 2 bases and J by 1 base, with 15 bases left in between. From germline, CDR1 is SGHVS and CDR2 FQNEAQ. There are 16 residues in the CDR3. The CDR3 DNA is TGTGCCAGCAGCTTAAGCAGGGCCTATATATCCTACGAGCAGTACTTC. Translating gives CASSLSRAYISYEQYF.

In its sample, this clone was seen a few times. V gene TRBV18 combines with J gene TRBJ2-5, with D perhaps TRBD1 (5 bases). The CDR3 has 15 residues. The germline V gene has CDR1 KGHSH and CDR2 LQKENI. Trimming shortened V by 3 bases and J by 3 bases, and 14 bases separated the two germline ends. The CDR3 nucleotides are TGTGCCAGCTCACCTCGTGACAGATTGGAAGAGACCCAGTACTTC. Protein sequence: CASSPRDRLEETQYF.

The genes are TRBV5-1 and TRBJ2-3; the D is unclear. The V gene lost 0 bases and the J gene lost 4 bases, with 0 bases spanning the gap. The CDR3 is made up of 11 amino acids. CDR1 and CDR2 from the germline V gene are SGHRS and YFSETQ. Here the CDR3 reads CASSLADTQYF. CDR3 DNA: TGCGCCAGCAGCTTGGCAGATACGCAGTATTTT.

CDR3 in amino acids: CASSLAQGAEETQYF. CDR3 DNA sequence: TGCGCCAGCAGCTTGGCACAGGGGGCCGAAGAGACCCAGTACTTC. The chain has TRBV5-1 and TRBJ2-5; the match to TRBD1 covers 9 bases. The CDR3 spans 15 residues. Germline V lookup: CDR1 SGHRS, CDR2 YFSETQ. Trimming cost V 0 bases and J 3 bases; bases outside gene matches: 3.

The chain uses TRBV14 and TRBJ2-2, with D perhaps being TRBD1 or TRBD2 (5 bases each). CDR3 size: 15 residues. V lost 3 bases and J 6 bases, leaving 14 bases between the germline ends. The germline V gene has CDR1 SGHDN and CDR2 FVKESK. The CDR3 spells CASSHLQRGSGELFF. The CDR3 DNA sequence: TGTGCCAGCAGCCACCTCCAGAGGGGATCCGGGGAGCTGTTTTTT.

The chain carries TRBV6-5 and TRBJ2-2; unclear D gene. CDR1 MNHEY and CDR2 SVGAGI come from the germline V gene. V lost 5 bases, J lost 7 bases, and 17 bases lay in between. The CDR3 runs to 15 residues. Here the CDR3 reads CASSKGSPGFGELFF. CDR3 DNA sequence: TGTGCCAGCAGTAAGGGTAGCCCCGGGTTCGGGGAGCTGTTTTTT.

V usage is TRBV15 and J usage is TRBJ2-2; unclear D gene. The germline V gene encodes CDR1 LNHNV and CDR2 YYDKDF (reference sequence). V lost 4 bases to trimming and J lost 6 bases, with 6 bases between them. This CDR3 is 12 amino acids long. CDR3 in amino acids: CATSTLSGELFF. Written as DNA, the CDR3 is TGTGCCACCAGCACATTATCCGGGGAGCTGTTTTTT.

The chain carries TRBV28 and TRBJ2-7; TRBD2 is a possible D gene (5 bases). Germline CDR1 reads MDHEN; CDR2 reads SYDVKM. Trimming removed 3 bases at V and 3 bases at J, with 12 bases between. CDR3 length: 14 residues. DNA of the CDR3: TGTGCCAGCAGTTTTACCGGGGATTTCTACGAGCAGTACTTC. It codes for CASSFTGDFYEQYF.

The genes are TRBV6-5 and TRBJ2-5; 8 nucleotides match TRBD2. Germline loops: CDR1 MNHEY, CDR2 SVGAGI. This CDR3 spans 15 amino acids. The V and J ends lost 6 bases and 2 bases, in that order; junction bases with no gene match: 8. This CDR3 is CASRTSGGAQETQYF. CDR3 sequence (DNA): TGTGCCAGCAGGACATCGGGGGGGGCACAAGAGACCCAGTACTTC.